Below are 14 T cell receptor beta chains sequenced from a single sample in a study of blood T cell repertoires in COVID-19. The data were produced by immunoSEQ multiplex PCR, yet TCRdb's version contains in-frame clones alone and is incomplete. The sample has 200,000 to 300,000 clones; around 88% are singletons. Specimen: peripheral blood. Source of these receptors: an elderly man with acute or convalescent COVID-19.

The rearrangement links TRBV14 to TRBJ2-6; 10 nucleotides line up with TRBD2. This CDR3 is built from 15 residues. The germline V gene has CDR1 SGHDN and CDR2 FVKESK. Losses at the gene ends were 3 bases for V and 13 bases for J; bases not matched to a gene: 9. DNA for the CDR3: TGTGCCAGCAGCCAGGATGGACTAGCGGAACGAGTCCTGACTTTC. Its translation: CASSQDGLAERVLTF.

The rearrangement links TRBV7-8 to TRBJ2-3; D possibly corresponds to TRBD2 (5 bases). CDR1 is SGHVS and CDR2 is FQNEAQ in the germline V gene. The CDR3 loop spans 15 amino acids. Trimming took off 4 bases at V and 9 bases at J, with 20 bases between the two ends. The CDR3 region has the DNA TGTGCCAGCAGCTCAGACACCGCCGGAGGATGGACGCAGTATTTT. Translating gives CASSSDTAGGWTQYF.

The CDR3 nucleotides are TGTGCCAGCAGCTTGATGGGACAGTATAATTCACCCCTCCACTTT. Its protein is CASSLMGQYNSPLHF. The chain links TRBV5-4 to TRBJ1-6, with 7 bases fitting TRBD1. Trimming cost V 1 base and J 4 bases; bases outside gene matches: 2. CDR1 is SGHNT and CDR2 is YYREEE in the germline V gene (reference sequence). The CDR3 has 15 residues.

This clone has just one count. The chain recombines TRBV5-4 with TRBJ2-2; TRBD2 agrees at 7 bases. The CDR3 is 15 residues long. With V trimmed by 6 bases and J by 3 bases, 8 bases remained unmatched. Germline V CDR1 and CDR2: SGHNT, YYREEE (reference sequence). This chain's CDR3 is CASTPGRGYTGELFF. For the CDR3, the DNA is TGTGCCAGCACCCCTGGGAGGGGATACACCGGGGAGCTGTTTTTT.

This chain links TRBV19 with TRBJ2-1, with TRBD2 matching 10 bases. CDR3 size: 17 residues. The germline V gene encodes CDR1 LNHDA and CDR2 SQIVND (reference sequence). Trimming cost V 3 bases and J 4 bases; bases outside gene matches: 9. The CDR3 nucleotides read TGTGCCAGTAGTATCTTCAGCGGGGGGGCTAAGTACAATGAGCAGTTCTTC. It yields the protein CASSIFSGGAKYNEQFF.

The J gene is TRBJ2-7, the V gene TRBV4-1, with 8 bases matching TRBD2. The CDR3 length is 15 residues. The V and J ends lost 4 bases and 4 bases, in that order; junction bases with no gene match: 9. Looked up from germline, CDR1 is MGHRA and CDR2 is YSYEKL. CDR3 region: CASSPGTSSRYEQYF. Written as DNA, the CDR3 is TGCGCCAGCAGCCCCGGGACTAGTTCTCGGTACGAGCAGTACTTC.

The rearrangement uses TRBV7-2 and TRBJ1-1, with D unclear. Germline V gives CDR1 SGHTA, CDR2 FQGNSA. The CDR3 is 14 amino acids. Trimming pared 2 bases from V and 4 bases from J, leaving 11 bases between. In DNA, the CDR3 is TGTGCCAGCAGCTTATTGGTCCCCAGCACTGAAGCTTTCTTT. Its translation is CASSLLVPSTEAFF.

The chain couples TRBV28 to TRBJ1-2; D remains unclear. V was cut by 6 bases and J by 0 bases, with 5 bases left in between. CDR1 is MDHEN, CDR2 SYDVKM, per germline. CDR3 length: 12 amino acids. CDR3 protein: CASSEANYGYTF. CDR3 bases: TGTGCCAGCAGCGAGGCTAACTATGGCTACACCTTC.

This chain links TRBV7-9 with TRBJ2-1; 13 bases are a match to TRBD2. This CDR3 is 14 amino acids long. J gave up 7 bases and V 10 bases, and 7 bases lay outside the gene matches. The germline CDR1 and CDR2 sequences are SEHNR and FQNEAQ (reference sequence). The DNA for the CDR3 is TGTGCCACAGCAGTGACTAGCGGGGGGAATGAGCAGTTCTTC. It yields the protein CATAVTSGGNEQFF.

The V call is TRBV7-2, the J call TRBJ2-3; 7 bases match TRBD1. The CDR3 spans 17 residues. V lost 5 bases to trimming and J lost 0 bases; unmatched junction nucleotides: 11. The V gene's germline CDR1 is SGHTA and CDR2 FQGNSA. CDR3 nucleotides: TGTGCCAGCAGCCCCCGGACAGGAATCGCTAGCACAGATACGCAGTATTTT. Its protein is CASSPRTGIASTDTQYF.

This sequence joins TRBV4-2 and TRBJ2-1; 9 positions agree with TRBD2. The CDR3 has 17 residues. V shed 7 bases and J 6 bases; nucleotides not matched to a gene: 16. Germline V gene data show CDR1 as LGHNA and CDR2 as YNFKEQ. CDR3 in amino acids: CASTYELAGGPSNEQFF. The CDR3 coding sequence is TGTGCCAGCACGTACGAGCTTGCGGGAGGGCCTAGCAATGAGCAGTTCTTC.

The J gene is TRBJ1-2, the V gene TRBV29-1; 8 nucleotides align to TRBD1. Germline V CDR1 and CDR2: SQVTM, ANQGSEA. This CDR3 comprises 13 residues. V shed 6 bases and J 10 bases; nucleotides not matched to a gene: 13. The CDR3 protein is CSVDIQGVLDYTF. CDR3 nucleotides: TGCAGCGTCGATATACAGGGGGTGTTGGACTACACCTTC.

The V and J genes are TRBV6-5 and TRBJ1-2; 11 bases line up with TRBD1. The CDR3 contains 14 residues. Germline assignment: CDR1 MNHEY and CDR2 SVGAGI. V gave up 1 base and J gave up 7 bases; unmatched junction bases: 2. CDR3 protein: CASSYWDRGGGYTF. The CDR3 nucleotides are TGTGCCAGCAGTTACTGGGACAGGGGGGGTGGCTACACCTTC.

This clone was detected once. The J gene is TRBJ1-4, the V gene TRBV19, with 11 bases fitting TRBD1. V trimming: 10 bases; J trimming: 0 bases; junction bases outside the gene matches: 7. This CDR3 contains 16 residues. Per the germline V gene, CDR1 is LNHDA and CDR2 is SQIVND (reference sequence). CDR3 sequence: CATGDRGMATNEKLFF. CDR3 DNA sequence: TGTGCCACAGGGGACAGGGGGATGGCAACTAATGAAAAACTGTTTTTT.